Each of the 9 T cell receptor beta chains below was sequenced from the same sample in a study of blood T cell repertoires in COVID-19. Data came from immunoSEQ multiplex PCR; TCRdb stores just in-frame clones and leaves some out. There are around 390,000 clones in the sample; 87% occur only once, and 10% lies in the top ten. Sequences were obtained from PBMCs or T cells enriched from blood (not recorded which). The receptors here all came from a woman in her forties or fifties who had recovered from COVID-19.

The chain joins TRBV29-1 to TRBJ1-2; perhaps TRBD1 as D (6 bases). The CDR3 extends over 13 amino acids. Germline CDR1 is SQVTM and CDR2 is ANQGSEA. V was pared by 7 bases and J by 0 bases, with 12 bases between. The CDR3 region has the DNA TGCAGCGCTGCGGACAGTACTAACTATGGCTACACCTTC. Translation gives CSAADSTNYGYTF.

The chain recombines TRBV19 with TRBJ2-3; no clear D gene. Trimming took off 5 bases at V and 6 bases at J, with 12 bases between the two ends. Germline V gives CDR1 LNHDA, CDR2 SQIVND (reference sequence). The CDR3 consists of 13 residues. For the CDR3, the DNA is TGTGCCAGTAGTCTCCTCGTAGAGGATACGCAGTATTTT. It is translated as CASSLLVEDTQYF. The full variable domain, rest sourced from reference TRBV19 and TRBJ2-3, is DGGITQSPKYLFRKEGQNVTLSCEQNLNHDAMYWYRQDPGQGLRLIYYSQIVNDFQKGDIAEGYSVSREKKESFPLTVTSAQKNPTAFYLCASSLLVEDTQYFGPGTRLTVL.

V gene TRBV19 combines with J gene TRBJ2-7, with a tentative D call TRBD1 (6 bases). The germline V gene has CDR1 LNHDA and CDR2 SQIVND (reference sequence). Trimming left V 5 bases short and J 7 bases short, with 18 bases between. This CDR3 has 14 amino acids. The CDR3: CASSSQGLSGEQYF. CDR3 in DNA: TGTGCCAGTAGTTCCCAGGGGCTCTCGGGTGAGCAGTACTTC.

The V gene is TRBV28, the J gene TRBJ1-5; possible D gene TRBD1, 5 bases. Trimming left V 6 bases short and J 7 bases short, with 19 bases between. The CDR3 has 15 amino acids. CDR1 MDHEN and CDR2 SYDVKM come from the germline V gene. CDR3 sequence (DNA): TGTGCCAGCAGGCGGGACTTCCTCCTTAACCAGCCCCAGCATTTT. Its protein is CASRRDFLLNQPQHF.

For this clone: A read error may explain this, as a much larger clone is one base away. This sample includes further DNA sequences coding for the same CDR3. This chain uses TRBV4-1 with TRBJ1-1; the match to TRBD1 covers 9 bases. CDR3 length: 13 amino acids. Germline V gene data show CDR1 as MGHRA and CDR2 as YSYEKL. The V and J ends lost 8 bases and 1 base, in that order; junction bases with no gene match: 2. Written as DNA, the CDR3 is TGCGCCAGCGGGGACAGGGAGAACACTGAAGCTTTCTTT. Its protein product is CASGDRENTEAFF.

The chain has TRBV2 and TRBJ1-2, with 9 bases identical to TRBD1. This CDR3 contains 16 residues. Unmatched junction bases numbered 12, after V lost 6 bases and J lost 4 bases. The germline V gene has CDR1 SNHLY and CDR2 FYNNEI. The CDR3 nucleotides read TGTGCCAGCAGCAGGGACAGGGAGGTAGGCGGCTATGGCTACACCTTC. It specifies CASSRDREVGGYGYTF.

The rearrangement links TRBV5-8 to TRBJ2-7; tentatively, D is TRBD2 (6 bases). Looked up from germline, CDR1 is SGHTS and CDR2 is YDEGEE. The CDR3 has 14 amino acids. Trimming took 1 base from V and 2 from J, leaving 10 bases between them. CDR3 nucleotide sequence: TGTGCCAGCAGCTTGCAGGGAGGACCCTACGAGCAGTACTTC. Translated, it gives CASSLQGGPYEQYF.

The chain uses TRBV3-1 (or the pseudogene TRBV3-2) and TRBJ2-1; D is unresolved. Trimming removed 2 bases at V and 6 bases at J, with 8 bases between. This CDR3 is 13 amino acids long. The germline V gene has CDR1 LGHDT and CDR2 YNNKEL (reference sequence). In DNA form, the CDR3 reads TGTGCCAGCAGCCAATCCCGGTCCAATGAGCAGTTCTTC. This gives the protein CASSQSRSNEQFF.

In regard to this clone: At one end the junction does not follow the germline gene, possibly because of a read error. This chain joins TRBV7-9 and TRBJ1-4; 11 nucleotides agree with TRBD1. The CDR3 runs 18 residues. Germline loops: CDR1 SEHNR, CDR2 FQNEAQ (reference sequence). As DNA, the CDR3 is TGTGCCAGCAGCCTAGCGGCGGACAGGGGGCTCACTAATGAAAAACTGTTTTTT. Translating it yields CASSLAADRGLTNEKLFF.